These 17 T cell receptor beta chains originate from one sample sequenced in a study of long-term antiretroviral therapy in people with HIV. Investigators performed immunoSEQ version v3.0 at survey level. Measured with immunoSEQ multiplex PCR; TCRdb has only the in-frame clones, and not every one. The sample includes over 35,000 clones, 75% to 85% seen only once; the top ten take 4.5% to 6%. Specimen: unsorted PBMCs, collected 3.4 years after starting antiretroviral therapy. The receptors here all came from a man under 40 with HIV.

The chain links TRBV6-4 to TRBJ2-3; D may be TRBD2 (5 bases). The CDR3 extends over 14 amino acids. Germline assignment: CDR1 MRHNA and CDR2 SNTAGT. Trimming cost V 3 bases and J 2 bases, with 9 bases left between them. This CDR3 is CASSEGSATDTQYF. CDR3 coding DNA: TGTGCCAGCAGTGAGGGTAGCGCCACAGATACGCAGTATTTT.

The chain joins TRBV11-2 to TRBJ2-7, with D tentatively TRBD2 (6 bases). Germline lookup yields CDR1 SGHAT and CDR2 FQNNGV. There are 16 residues in the CDR3. Between the trimmed V and J ends, which lost 2 bases and 2 bases, there was a span of 16 bases. CDR3 residues: CASSLLRGSGTYEQYF. As DNA, the CDR3 is TGTGCCAGCAGCTTATTGAGGGGTAGCGGTACCTACGAGCAGTACTTC. Based on the CDR3 plus reference TRBV11-2 and TRBJ2-7, the full variable domain is EAGVAQSPRYKIIEKRQSVAFWCNPISGHATLYWYQQILGQGPKLLIQFQNNGVVDDSQLPKDRFSAERLKGVDSTLKIQPAKLEDSAVYLCASSLLRGSGTYEQYFGPGTRLTVT.

The chain uses TRBV5-6 and TRBJ2-1; TRBD2 matches at 8 bases. Trimming removed 2 bases from V and 9 bases from J; junction bases left unmatched: 4. Germline loops: CDR1 SGHDT, CDR2 YYEEEE. The CDR3 consists of 13 residues. Here the CDR3 DNA reads TGTGCCAGCAGCTTCGGACTAGCAAGTGAGCAGTTCTTC. Protein product: CASSFGLASEQFF. The variable domain in full, with the rest retrieved from reference TRBV5-6 and TRBJ2-1, is DAGVTQSPTHLIKTRGQQVTLRCSPKSGHDTVSWYQQALGQGPQFIFQYYEEEERQRGNFPDRFSGHQFPNYSSELNVNALLLGDSALYLCASSFGLASEQFFGPGTRLTVL.

In its sample, this clone was seen a few times. Other DNA sequences in this specimen translate into the identical CDR3. This chain connects TRBV29-1 to TRBJ2-7; 11 bases align to TRBD1. V shed 0 bases, J shed 4 bases, and the junction held 2 bases outside the gene matches. The CDR3 loop spans 14 amino acids. Germline values: CDR1 SQVTM, CDR2 ANQGSEA. CDR3 nucleotide sequence: TGCAGCGTTGAAGAAGGGGACAGGGGGTACGAGCAGTACTTC. This encodes CSVEEGDRGYEQYF.

The rearrangement links TRBV28 to TRBJ2-7; 8 nucleotides align to TRBD2. This CDR3 region has 15 residues. V shed 2 bases and J 0 bases; nucleotides not matched to a gene: 3. The V gene's germline CDR1 is MDHEN and CDR2 SYDVKM. The CDR3 region is CASSLTSGTSYEQYF. CDR3 nucleotides: TGTGCCAGCAGTTTAACTAGCGGCACCTCCTACGAGCAGTACTTC.

There are a few counts of this clone. The V and J genes are TRBV6-5 and TRBJ2-2; 7 bases line up with TRBD2. Germline lookup yields CDR1 MNHEY and CDR2 SVGAGI. This CDR3 region has 15 residues. V lost 4 bases, J lost 8 bases, and 10 bases stayed unmatched. CDR3 in amino acids: CASSFRRETLGELFF. The CDR3 DNA sequence: TGTGCCAGCAGTTTTAGGCGGGAGACGTTGGGGGAGCTGTTTTTT.

The count of this clone is one. The V gene is TRBV2, the J gene TRBJ2-1; 10 nucleotides align to TRBD2. The CDR3 has 15 residues. Germline CDR1 is SNHLY and CDR2 is FYNNEI. Trimming removed 8 bases from V and 2 bases from J; junction bases left unmatched: 6. The CDR3 DNA reads TGTGCCAGCGATTCCGGGACTAGCGCCTACAATGAGCAGTTCTTC. Protein sequence: CASDSGTSAYNEQFF.

This clone was observed a handful of times. This chain connects TRBV6-4 to TRBJ2-2; no clear D. This CDR3 comprises 15 residues. Germline-derived CDR1 and CDR2 are MRHNA and SNTAGT. V was pared by 5 bases and J by 2 bases, with 12 bases between. The CDR3 reads CASSPMDTNTGELFF. The DNA for the CDR3 is TGTGCCAGCAGTCCGATGGATACCAACACCGGGGAGCTGTTTTTT.

This chain's CDR3 is CASSDTSGYEQYF. The CDR3, as DNA: TGTGCCAGCAGTGATACTAGCGGCTACGAGCAGTACTTC. This chain connects TRBV6-1 to TRBJ2-7; 8 nucleotides line up with TRBD2. Germline CDR1 reads MNHNS; CDR2 reads SASEGT. The CDR3 sequence is 13 residues long. The V and J ends lost 3 bases and 3 bases, in that order; junction bases with no gene match: 1.

This clone has a single count. Here the CDR3 DNA reads TGTGCCAGCTCACCCAGCACAGATACGCAGTATTTT. The encoded protein is CASSPSTDTQYF. This chain joins TRBV18 and TRBJ2-3; no firm D call. V lost 3 bases, J lost 0 bases, and 1 base lay in between. The CDR3 extends over 12 amino acids. Germline V gene sequence: CDR1 KGHSH, CDR2 LQKENI.

The gene calls are TRBV5-4 and TRBJ2-5; 8 positions match TRBD2. From germline, CDR1 is SGHNT and CDR2 YYREEE (reference sequence). J gave up 1 base and V 4 bases, and 3 bases lay outside the gene matches. The CDR3 has 14 amino acids. The CDR3 sequence is CASSRGTSQETQYF. As DNA, the CDR3 is TGTGCCAGCAGCCGCGGGACTAGCCAAGAGACCCAGTACTTC.

The V gene is TRBV7-8, the J gene TRBJ1-5; the D is unclear. Germline values: CDR1 SGHVS, CDR2 FQNEAQ. The V gene lost 5 bases and the J gene lost 4 bases, with 9 bases spanning the gap. The CDR3 runs to 13 residues. The CDR3 DNA is TGTGCCAGCAGCCTCCACAGAAATCAGCCCCAGCATTTT. This encodes CASSLHRNQPQHF.

The V call is TRBV27, the J call TRBJ1-4; possibly TRBD1 for D (5 bases). The V end was cut by 6 bases, the J end by 7 bases, with 18 bases between. In germline, CDR1 is MNHEY, CDR2 SMNVEV (reference sequence). There are 15 residues in the CDR3. DNA for the CDR3: TGTGCCAGCAGCCTGGGGGGGTCGGTTGGTGAAAAACTGTTTTTT. The encoded protein is CASSLGGSVGEKLFF.

This sequence joins TRBV4-3 and TRBJ2-2, with D tentatively TRBD2 (6 bases). The germline V gene encodes CDR1 LGHNA and CDR2 YSLEER. Deletions cut 6 bases from V and 3 bases from J, with 14 bases between. This CDR3 region has 15 residues. The CDR3 DNA is TGCGCCAGCAGAACCGGCGGGATGGACACCGGGGAGCTGTTTTTT. It translates to CASRTGGMDTGELFF.

The chain uses TRBV11-2 and TRBJ1-1; D is ambiguous. V shed 5 bases and J shed 3 bases, with 16 bases lying between them. Per germline, CDR1 SGHAT and CDR2 FQNNGV. The CDR3 is 15 residues long. The CDR3 protein is CASSLDGRWDTEAFF. CDR3 nucleotides: TGTGCCAGCAGCCTGGACGGACGCTGGGACACTGAAGCTTTCTTT.

This clone was counted between two and nine times. V is TRBV5-4 and J is TRBJ2-7; maybe TRBD1 (5 bases). V lost 0 bases, J lost 7 bases, and 8 bases lay in between. The CDR3 is 12 residues long. The germline gives CDR1 SGHNT, CDR2 YYREEE (reference sequence). CDR3 sequence: CASSLGKGEQYF. DNA for the CDR3: TGTGCCAGCAGCTTGGGGAAGGGGGAGCAGTACTTC.

This sequence joins TRBV27 and TRBJ1-1; TRBD1 might be the D (5 bases). CDR3 length: 15 amino acids. The germline V and J ends were trimmed by 0 bases and 3 bases, with 11 bases remaining between them. Germline V lookup: CDR1 MNHEY, CDR2 SMNVEV (reference sequence). The CDR3 loop reads CASSLSWGQDTEAFF. CDR3 in DNA: TGTGCCAGCAGTTTATCGTGGGGCCAAGACACTGAAGCTTTCTTT.